This T cell receptor beta chain is drawn from a study of blood T cell repertoires in COVID-19. With 2 bases removed from V and 1 base from J, the gap between germline ends came to 8 bases. CDR1 and CDR2 from the germline V gene are SEHNR and FQNEAQ (reference sequence). This CDR3 has 15 residues. Clones were sequenced by immunoSEQ multiplex PCR, and TCRdb holds only the in-frame ones, with some missing. The sample holds 65,000 to 100,000 clones; under 85% are singletons and the top ten take roughly 14%. The genes are TRBV7-9 and TRBJ2-2, with D possibly matching TRBD2 (6 bases). Sequencing used peripheral blood. This receptor was identified in a human donor in a cohort sampled during active COVID-19. The CDR3 sequence: CASSLREKNTGELFF. In DNA form, the CDR3 reads TGTGCCAGCAGCTTACGGGAGAAGAACACCGGGGAGCTGTTTTTT.